This TCR beta chain came from a study of early T cells in non-severe SARS-CoV-2 infection. Study results and caveats: Matches to VDJdb favored anti-spike CD8 responses and missed private and CD4 specificities.

This CDR3 has 11 amino acids. Germline lookup yields CDR1 MDHEN and CDR2 SYDVKM. The V gene lost 8 bases and the J gene lost 4 bases, with 9 bases spanning the gap. MiXCR was run by TCRdb on the 5' RACE reads, yielding one entry per CDR3 protein. The sample lists more than 35,000 distinct CDR3 sequences; 11% were seen once. As for this clonotype: Its matching antigen is unknown.

V usage is TRBV28 and J usage is TRBJ2-7; no reliable D call. The source is an adult who was a healthcare worker with PCR-confirmed SARS-CoV-2 infection or an uninfected control (not recorded which). Material: whole blood. The CDR3 here is CASGPPYEQYF. The CDR3 bases are TGTGCCAGCGGCCCACCTTACGAGCAGTACTTC.